Listed below are T cell receptor beta chains from one sample, sequenced in a study of T cell responses to AZD1222 COVID-19 vaccine. Sequencing was performed with immunoSEQ multiplex PCR; in TCRdb, only in-frame clones are kept and a portion is missing. The sample has about 130,000 clones, more than 70% seen once. Specimen: peripheral blood, collected on day 0 of AZD1222 vaccination. Receptor source: an adult in good health. CDR3s include the opening cysteine and the closing phenylalanine or tryptophan. D genes are given only for firm matches. Rows give clone size only sometimes, using once, few, many, or a class for an expanded clone.

j_gene: TRBJ1-4; v_gene: TRBV5-1; abundance: NA; d_gene: NA; len: 17; CDR3aa: CASSLGPQGKQGEKLFF; CDR3nt: TGCGCCAGCAGCCTGGGGCCGCAGGGGAAGCAGGGTGAAAAACTGTTTTTT
j_gene: TRBJ1-2; v_gene: TRBV18; abundance: NA; d_gene: NA; len: 15; CDR3aa: CASSQMTGVNYGYTF; CDR3nt: TGTGCCAGCTCACAAATGACAGGTGTTAACTATGGCTACACCTTC
j_gene: TRBJ1-2; v_gene: TRBV3-1/TRBV3-2; abundance: NA; d_gene: NA; len: 10; CDR3aa: CGADRGGYTF; CDR3nt: TGTGGGGCGGACCGCGGTGGCTACACCTTC
j_gene: TRBJ1-4; v_gene: TRBV7-6; abundance: NA; d_gene: TRBD1; len: 17; CDR3aa: CASSFGPTTGVNEKLFF; CDR3nt: TGTGCCAGCAGCTTCGGCCCCACGACAGGGGTGAACGAAAAACTGTTTTTT
j_gene: TRBJ1-1; v_gene: TRBV19; abundance: NA; d_gene: TRBD1; len: 19; CDR3aa: CASSIGWTGWGPMNTEAFF; CDR3nt: TGTGCCAGTAGTATAGGTTGGACAGGGTGGGGACCCATGAACACTGAAGCTTTCTTT
j_gene: TRBJ2-3; v_gene: TRBV5-5; abundance: NA; d_gene: NA; len: 15; CDR3aa: CASSLVLGTGDTQYF; CDR3nt: TGTGCCAGCAGCTTGGTTCTTGGGACCGGGGATACGCAGTATTTT
j_gene: TRBJ2-4; v_gene: TRBV11-2; abundance: once; d_gene: TRBD2; len: 15; CDR3aa: CASSSRTSGGNIQYF; CDR3nt: TGTGCCAGCAGCTCAAGGACTAGCGGAGGGAACATTCAGTACTTC
j_gene: TRBJ1-2; v_gene: TRBV19; abundance: NA; d_gene: TRBD1; len: 12; CDR3aa: CASSSGTVGYTF; CDR3nt: TGTGCCAGTAGTTCCGGGACAGTTGGCTACACCTTC
j_gene: TRBJ1-5; v_gene: TRBV6-5; abundance: NA; d_gene: TRBD1; len: 14; CDR3aa: CASRGTGPNQPQHF; CDR3nt: TGTGCCAGCAGGGGGACAGGGCCTAATCAGCCCCAGCATTTT
j_gene: TRBJ2-7; v_gene: TRBV2; abundance: once; d_gene: NA; len: 12; CDR3aa: CASSEQGNEQYF; CDR3nt: TGTGCCAGCAGTGAACAAGGGAACGAGCAGTACTTC
j_gene: TRBJ2-7; v_gene: TRBV6-5; abundance: NA; d_gene: NA; len: 14; CDR3aa: CASSYGYSSYEQYF; CDR3nt: TGTGCCAGCAGTTACGGGTACAGCTCCTACGAGCAGTACTTC
j_gene: TRBJ1-4; v_gene: TRBV9; abundance: NA; d_gene: TRBD1; len: 14; CDR3aa: CASRGTGGEEKLFF; CDR3nt: TGTGCCAGCAGAGGGACAGGGGGCGAAGAAAAACTGTTTTTT
j_gene: TRBJ2-3; v_gene: TRBV9; abundance: NA; d_gene: NA; len: 14; CDR3aa: CASSPRLSTDTQYF; CDR3nt: TGTGCCAGCAGCCCTAGATTGTCCACAGATACGCAGTATTTT
j_gene: TRBJ2-7; v_gene: TRBV7-9; abundance: NA; d_gene: TRBD1; len: 15; CDR3aa: CASSFQGSGGYEQYF; CDR3nt: TGTGCCAGCAGCTTTCAGGGTTCAGGGGGCTACGAGCAGTACTTC
j_gene: TRBJ1-5; v_gene: TRBV5-5; abundance: NA; d_gene: NA; len: 13; CDR3aa: CASSLMGDQPQHF; CDR3nt: TGTGCCAGCAGCTTGATGGGGGATCAGCCCCAGCATTTT
j_gene: TRBJ1-1; v_gene: TRBV7-2; abundance: NA; d_gene: NA; len: 14; CDR3aa: CASKLGAQSTEAFF; CDR3nt: TGTGCCAGCAAGCTAGGGGCGCAGAGCACTGAAGCTTTCTTT
j_gene: TRBJ2-2; v_gene: TRBV14; abundance: NA; d_gene: TRBD1; len: 17; CDR3aa: CASSPQTGQPNTGELFF; CDR3nt: TGTGCCAGCAGCCCGCAAACGGGACAGCCTAACACCGGGGAGCTGTTTTTT
j_gene: TRBJ2-3; v_gene: TRBV14; abundance: NA; d_gene: NA; len: 15; CDR3aa: CASSQRTPNLDTQYF; CDR3nt: TGTGCCAGCAGCCAACGGACTCCTAACTTGGATACGCAGTATTTT
j_gene: TRBJ2-3; v_gene: TRBV10-3; abundance: NA; d_gene: NA; len: 13; CDR3aa: CAVRGQDTDTQYF; CDR3nt: TGTGCCGTACGAGGGCAAGACACAGATACGCAGTATTTT
j_gene: TRBJ1-6; v_gene: TRBV20-1; abundance: once; d_gene: NA; len: 13; CDR3aa: CSASPGGGSPLHF; CDR3nt: TGCAGTGCTAGTCCTGGGGGCGGGTCACCCCTCCACTTT
j_gene: TRBJ1-6; v_gene: TRBV6-1; abundance: NA; d_gene: NA; len: 14; CDR3aa: CASSETRPPEPLHF; CDR3nt: TGTGCCAGCAGTGAAACCCGGCCCCCAGAACCCCTCCACTTT
j_gene: TRBJ2-7; v_gene: TRBV5-4; abundance: NA; d_gene: NA; len: 13; CDR3aa: CASSLGQSYEQYF; CDR3nt: TGTGCCAGCAGCTTGGGACAGTCCTACGAGCAGTACTTC
j_gene: TRBJ2-1; v_gene: TRBV28; abundance: NA; d_gene: NA; len: 14; CDR3aa: CASSLRRAVSEQFF; CDR3nt: TGTGCCAGCAGTTTAAGGAGGGCTGTTTCGGAGCAGTTCTTC
j_gene: TRBJ2-7; v_gene: TRBV28; abundance: NA; d_gene: NA; len: 13; CDR3aa: CASSLTVAYEQYF; CDR3nt: TGTGCCAGCAGTTTGACAGTGGCCTACGAGCAGTACTTC
j_gene: TRBJ2-7; v_gene: TRBV20-1; abundance: NA; d_gene: TRBD2; len: 13; CDR3aa: CSASELAGDEQYF; CDR3nt: TGCAGTGCTAGTGAACTAGCGGGGGACGAGCAGTACTTC
j_gene: TRBJ2-7; v_gene: TRBV3-1/TRBV3-2; abundance: NA; d_gene: NA; len: 17; CDR3aa: CASSQGSWRCLTYEQYF; CDR3nt: TGTGCCAGCAGCCAAGGGTCCTGGAGGTGCTTAACCTACGAGCAGTACTTC
j_gene: TRBJ1-5; v_gene: TRBV2; abundance: NA; d_gene: TRBD1; len: 16; CDR3aa: CASTHQGTGFYPPQHF; CDR3nt: TGTGCCAGCACCCATCAGGGGACAGGGTTTTATCCGCCCCAGCATTTT
j_gene: TRBJ2-5; v_gene: TRBV6-6; abundance: NA; d_gene: NA; len: 14; CDR3aa: CASRPHDFQETQYF; CDR3nt: TGTGCCAGCAGGCCCCACGATTTTCAAGAGACCCAGTACTTC
j_gene: TRBJ2-1; v_gene: TRBV11-2; abundance: few; d_gene: TRBD2; len: 15; CDR3aa: CASKKAGGLNTKQFF; CDR3nt: TGTGCCAGCAAAAAAGCGGGAGGGCTTAATACTAAGCAGTTCTTC
j_gene: TRBJ2-7; v_gene: TRBV4-1; abundance: NA; d_gene: NA; len: 18; CDR3aa: CASSQEPPVGTPSYEQYF; CDR3nt: TGCGCCAGCAGCCAGGAGCCCCCCGTGGGTACTCCCTCCTACGAGCAGTACTTC
j_gene: TRBJ2-7; v_gene: TRBV5-1; abundance: NA; d_gene: NA; len: 13; CDR3aa: CASRLSPPYEQYF; CDR3nt: TGCGCCAGCCGTCTCTCCCCTCCCTACGAGCAGTACTTC
j_gene: TRBJ2-1; v_gene: TRBV6-2/TRBV6-3; abundance: NA; d_gene: TRBD1; len: 14; CDR3aa: CASSFSQGANEQFF; CDR3nt: TGTGCCAGCAGTTTCAGCCAGGGGGCAAATGAGCAGTTCTTC
j_gene: TRBJ2-1; v_gene: TRBV19; abundance: NA; d_gene: NA; len: 13; CDR3aa: CASRGLGDNEQFF; CDR3nt: TGTGCCAGTAGAGGGCTAGGGGACAATGAGCAGTTCTTC
j_gene: TRBJ2-3; v_gene: TRBV9; abundance: NA; d_gene: TRBD2; len: 16; CDR3aa: CASSPPGLAGTDTQYF; CDR3nt: TGTGCCAGCAGCCCCCCGGGACTAGCGGGCACAGATACGCAGTATTTT
j_gene: TRBJ2-1; v_gene: TRBV7-3; abundance: NA; d_gene: NA; len: 12; CDR3aa: CASSSGTGEQFF; CDR3nt: TGTGCCAGCAGCTCCGGCACGGGTGAGCAGTTCTTC
j_gene: TRBJ1-2; v_gene: TRBV27; abundance: NA; d_gene: TRBD1; len: 14; CDR3aa: CASRTTGTNYGYTF; CDR3nt: TGTGCCAGCAGAACGACAGGGACTAACTATGGCTACACCTTC
j_gene: TRBJ1-2; v_gene: TRBV27; abundance: NA; d_gene: TRBD1; len: 14; CDR3aa: CASSLTGGIHGYTF; CDR3nt: TGTGCCAGCAGTCTAACAGGGGGTATCCATGGCTACACCTTC
j_gene: TRBJ1-2; v_gene: TRBV29-1; abundance: NA; d_gene: NA; len: 12; CDR3aa: CSVEDSNYGYTF; CDR3nt: TGCAGCGTTGAAGACTCTAACTATGGCTACACCTTC
j_gene: TRBJ1-1; v_gene: TRBV2; abundance: NA; d_gene: NA; len: 14; CDR3aa: CASSWGAWGTEAFF; CDR3nt: TGTGCCAGCAGCTGGGGGGCGTGGGGCACTGAAGCTTTCTTT
j_gene: TRBJ2-5; v_gene: TRBV30; abundance: NA; d_gene: NA; len: 11; CDR3aa: CAWSFGGPENF; CDR3nt: TGTGCCTGGAGTTTCGGGGGGCCGGAGAACTTC
j_gene: TRBJ2-3; v_gene: TRBV19; abundance: NA; d_gene: NA; len: 15; CDR3aa: CASSIGLPATDTQYF; CDR3nt: TGTGCCAGTAGTATTGGACTACCGGCCACAGATACGCAGTATTTT
j_gene: TRBJ2-7; v_gene: TRBV29-1; abundance: NA; d_gene: TRBD1; len: 13; CDR3aa: CSVEGTDSYEQYF; CDR3nt: TGCAGCGTTGAGGGGACAGATTCCTACGAGCAGTACTTC
j_gene: TRBJ1-2; v_gene: TRBV19; abundance: NA; d_gene: NA; len: 12; CDR3aa: CASSRTAKGYTF; CDR3nt: TGTGCCAGTAGTAGGACAGCGAAAGGCTACACCTTC
j_gene: TRBJ2-3; v_gene: TRBV7-8; abundance: NA; d_gene: NA; len: 15; CDR3aa: CASSPAGPSVDTQYF; CDR3nt: TGTGCCAGCAGCCCCGCGGGTCCTAGCGTAGATACGCAGTATTTT
j_gene: TRBJ2-7; v_gene: TRBV28; abundance: NA; d_gene: TRBD2; len: 13; CDR3aa: CASSLVTGGEQYF; CDR3nt: TGTGCCAGCAGTTTAGTTACGGGGGGCGAGCAGTACTTC
j_gene: TRBJ2-3; v_gene: TRBV2; abundance: NA; d_gene: TRBD1; len: 14; CDR3aa: CASSRDRGTDTQYF; CDR3nt: TGTGCCAGCAGCCGAGACAGGGGCACAGATACGCAGTATTTT
j_gene: TRBJ1-6; v_gene: TRBV7-9; abundance: NA; d_gene: NA; len: 15; CDR3aa: CASSSGQMSYSPLHF; CDR3nt: TGTGCCAGCAGCTCAGGACAGATGAGTTACTCACCCCTCCACTTT
j_gene: TRBJ1-6; v_gene: TRBV11-2; abundance: NA; d_gene: TRBD1; len: 14; CDR3aa: CASSPWTGISPLHF; CDR3nt: TGTGCCAGCAGCCCGTGGACAGGGATTTCACCCCTCCACTTT
j_gene: TRBJ1-1; v_gene: TRBV7-2; abundance: NA; d_gene: NA; len: 12; CDR3aa: CASSPRGTEAFF; CDR3nt: TGTGCCAGCAGCCCCCGGGGCACTGAAGCTTTCTTT
j_gene: TRBJ2-1; v_gene: TRBV6-2/TRBV6-3; abundance: NA; d_gene: NA; len: 14; CDR3aa: CASSYGGLGTEQFF; CDR3nt: TGTGCCAGCAGTTACGGGGGGTTGGGCACGGAGCAGTTCTTC